This T cell receptor beta chain was sequenced in a study of early T cells in non-severe SARS-CoV-2 infection. About the research overall: The authors sequenced bulk RNA from unsorted whole blood, leaving chains unpaired. Study-level findings and limits: Lookups in VDJdb leaned toward anti-spike CD8 responses and missed private and CD4 specificities.

The TCR library protocol was used to attach unique molecular identifiers. These identifiers were attached to individual cDNA molecules. Via MiXCR, TCRdb re-called the 5' RACE reads, giving one row per CDR3 protein. Counted here are some 71,000 distinct CDR3 sequences, 9% to 10% occurring once; the ten biggest clones make up 15%. This clonotype is labeled as medium-sized. Its specificity is not known. Germline CDR1 is SGHKS and CDR2 is YYEKEE (reference sequence). The CDR3 is 14 amino acids. The V gene lost 3 bases and the J gene lost 10 bases, with 17 bases spanning the gap. This chain uses TRBV5-5 with TRBJ1-3, with D possibly being TRBD1 (5 bases). The TCR originated in an adult who was a healthcare worker with PCR-confirmed SARS-CoV-2 infection or an uninfected control (not recorded which). Source: whole blood, taken at baseline. The DNA for the CDR3 is TGTGCCAGCAGCTCGACTCTCTTGGAGGGGACCATATATTTT. Translating gives CASSSTLLEGTIYF.